At least ten counts were recorded for the clone carrying this T cell receptor (beta chain). Germline CDR1 is ENHRY and CDR2 is SYGVKD. V was cut by 11 bases and J by 6 bases, with 14 bases left in between. The length of the CDR3 is 12 residues. A single record per CDR3 protein comes from TCRdb applying MiXCR to the 5' RACE reads. Here the sample spans around 30,000 distinct CDR3 sequences, over 7.5% being singletons. These data belong to a study of chronic HIV infection and antiretroviral therapy. The chain is built from TRBV10-3 and TRBJ1-5; tentative D call: TRBD1 (5 bases). Sequencing was carried out using peripheral blood. The source of this sequence is an adult who had HIV and had not received antiretroviral therapy, or was an uninfected healthy control (not recorded which). The CDR3 DNA follows: TGTGCCTCGTCTAGGGGCGGTCAGCCCCAGCATTTT. Its protein is CASSRGGQPQHF.